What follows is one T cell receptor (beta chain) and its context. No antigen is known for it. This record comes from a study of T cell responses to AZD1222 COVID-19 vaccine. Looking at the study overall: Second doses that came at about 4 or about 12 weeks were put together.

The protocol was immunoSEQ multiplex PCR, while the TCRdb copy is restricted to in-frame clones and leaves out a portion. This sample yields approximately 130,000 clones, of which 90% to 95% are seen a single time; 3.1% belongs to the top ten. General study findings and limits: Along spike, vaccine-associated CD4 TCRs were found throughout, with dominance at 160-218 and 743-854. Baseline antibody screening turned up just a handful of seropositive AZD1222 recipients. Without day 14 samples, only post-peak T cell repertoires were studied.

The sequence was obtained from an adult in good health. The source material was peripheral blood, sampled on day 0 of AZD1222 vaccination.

CDR3 coding DNA: TGTGCCAGCTCATCCGGGACAGGGAAAAACATTCAGTACTTC. Amino acids: CASSSGTGKNIQYF. The genes are TRBV18 and TRBJ2-4; 9 bases line up with TRBD1. CDR1 and CDR2 (germline): KGHSH, LQKENI. The CDR3 extends over 14 amino acids. V lost 5 bases, J lost 4 bases, and 3 bases stayed unmatched.